This T cell receptor beta chain originates from a study of blood T cell repertoires in COVID-19. Across the whole study: Italy, Spain and the United States were the sources of the convalescent and acute COVID-19 samples. Sources were T cells, B-cell-depleted T cells, or PBMCs; the material itself was cDNA or gDNA.

Cohort allocation depended upon clinical history that participants reported. Germline-derived CDR1 and CDR2 are SQVTM and ANQGSEA. This CDR3 contains 12 residues. With 5 bases removed from V and 7 bases from J, the gap between germline ends came to 13 bases. The table came from immunoSEQ multiplex PCR; TCRdb's copy has only in-frame clones and leaves some out. In the table there are some 170,000 clones, around 80% of which are singletons. The V and J genes are TRBV29-1 and TRBJ2-3, with D possibly matching TRBD2 (5 bases). The TCR originated in a woman between 45 and 65 years old who had recovered from COVID-19. The source material was PBMCs or T cells enriched from blood (not recorded which). For the CDR3, the DNA is TGCAGCGTTCGAACTGACTATCATACGCAGTATTTT. Encoded protein: CSVRTDYHTQYF.